Below, 30 T cell receptor beta chains from the same sample are listed, as sequenced in a study of blood T cell repertoires in COVID-19. This table comes from immunoSEQ multiplex PCR, and its TCRdb copy is limited to in-frame clones, with some not included. The sample lists about 260,000 clones; around 87% were seen once. The sample comprised peripheral blood. The receptors were sampled from a woman in her thirties or forties who had recovered from COVID-19.

The rearrangement links TRBV3-1 (or the pseudogene TRBV3-2) to TRBJ1-2, with a weak D call TRBD1 (5 bases). This CDR3 contains 14 residues. The V gene's germline CDR1 is LGHDT and CDR2 YNNKEL (reference sequence). Trimming shortened V by 6 bases and J by 6 bases, and 17 bases separated the two germline ends. The CDR3 here is CASRRAGGLDGYTF. The CDR3 DNA is TGTGCCAGCAGGAGAGCGGGGGGGTTGGATGGCTACACCTTC.

The chain employs TRBV6-6 and TRBJ2-1, with 9 bases aligning to TRBD2. Looked up from germline, CDR1 is MNHNY and CDR2 is SVGAGI (reference sequence). J was trimmed by 6 bases and V by 2 bases; bases with no gene match: 5. CDR3 length: 15 residues. CDR3 protein: CASSYGGGASNEQFF. The CDR3 DNA follows: TGTGCCAGCAGTTACGGCGGGGGGGCAAGCAATGAGCAGTTCTTC.

The DNA of the CDR3 is TGCAGCGCAAGGACAGGTAACTATGGCTACACCTTC. As protein: CSARTGNYGYTF. This rearrangement joins TRBV29-1 to TRBJ1-2, with 7 bases aligning to TRBD1. The germline CDR1 and CDR2 sequences are SQVTM and ANQGSEA. The CDR3 totals 12 residues. V was clipped by 7 bases and J by 1 base; unmatched bases: 3.

The chain employs TRBV30 and TRBJ1-6, with D possibly being TRBD1 (5 bases). The V end was cut by 0 bases, the J end by 10 bases, with 10 bases between. This CDR3 comprises 13 residues. Germline loops: CDR1 GTSNPN, CDR2 SVGIG (reference sequence). Here the CDR3 DNA reads TGTGCCTGGAGTGTCGCAGGGAAATCACCCCTCCACTTT. Its translation is CAWSVAGKSPLHF.

This clone occurred once. This rearrangement joins TRBV10-1 to TRBJ2-2, with unresolved D. V gave up 2 bases and J gave up 2 bases, with 3 bases separating them. The CDR3 runs 13 residues. Germline CDR1 reads WNHNN; CDR2 reads SYGVQD (reference sequence). DNA for the CDR3: TGCGCCAGCAGTGAGCTTAACACCGGGGAGCTGTTTTTT. Protein sequence: CASSELNTGELFF.

The chain is built from TRBV12-3 or TRBV12-4 and TRBJ1-5; D is undetermined. V lost 3 bases and J lost 7, with 10 bases in between. The CDR3 sequence is 13 residues long. The DNA of the CDR3 is TGTGCCAGCAGTTTGTCAGGTCGGCAGCCCCAGCATTTT. Protein product: CASSLSGRQPQHF.

V usage is TRBV3-1 (or the pseudogene TRBV3-2) and J usage is TRBJ2-5, with TRBD2 matching over 7 bases. The CDR3 length is 16 residues. Germline V lookup: CDR1 LGHDT, CDR2 YNNKEL (reference sequence). J gave up 0 bases and V 6 bases, and 10 bases lay outside the gene matches. The CDR3 region is CASRPTSDSYQETQYF. CDR3 in DNA: TGTGCCAGCAGACCTACTAGCGACTCGTACCAAGAGACCCAGTACTTC.

The chain links TRBV6-5 to TRBJ1-6; D ambiguous. Germline CDR1 and CDR2: MNHEY and SVGAGI. This CDR3 has 13 residues. Trimming removed 0 bases from V and 15 bases from J, with 12 bases in between. This chain's CDR3 is CASSYSRGPDLHF. The CDR3 DNA is TGTGCCAGCAGTTACTCGAGAGGGCCCGACCTCCACTTT.

This clone came up once. Here the CDR3 reads CASSLGRGPYNEQFF. The CDR3 coding sequence is TGTGCCAGCAGCTTAGGGCGGGGACCCTACAATGAGCAGTTCTTC. The chain has TRBV11-3 and TRBJ2-1, with D possibly matching TRBD2 (6 bases). CDR3 size: 15 residues. Germline-derived CDR1 and CDR2 are SGHNT and YENEEA. With 1 base removed from V and 2 bases from J, the gap between germline ends came to 9 bases.

The CDR3 nucleotides read TGTGCCAGCAGTGACAGGGTTGGGGTGATGGCTGAAAAACTGTTTTTT. It yields the protein CASSDRVGVMAEKLFF. The chain joins TRBV28 to TRBJ1-4; 7 nucleotides align to TRBD1. The CDR3 runs 16 residues. CDR1 is MDHEN and CDR2 is SYDVKM in the germline V gene. Trimming at V came to 5 bases and at J to 7 bases, leaving 13 bases not matched to a gene.

The genes are TRBV30 and TRBJ1-2; 8 positions agree with TRBD1. With V trimmed by 0 bases and J by 4 bases, 10 bases remained unmatched. Germline lookup yields CDR1 GTSNPN and CDR2 SVGIG (reference sequence). This CDR3 region has 16 residues. The CDR3 is CAWSVQRAGGVYGYTF. The CDR3 region has the DNA TGTGCCTGGAGTGTACAAAGGGCAGGGGGCGTCTATGGCTACACCTTC. Full variable domain (outside the CDR3, taken from reference TRBV30 and TRBJ1-2): SQTIHQWPATLVQPVGSPLSLECTVEGTSNPNLYWYRQAAGRGLQLLFYSVGIGQISSEVPQNLSASRPQDRQFILSSKKLLLSDSGFYLCAWSVQRAGGVYGYTFGSGTRLTVV.

V and J are TRBV11-2 and TRBJ2-1; a weak D match, TRBD2 (5 bases). Germline V gene lookup returns CDR1 SGHAT and CDR2 FQNNGV. The CDR3 is made up of 16 amino acids. Trimming cost V 4 bases and J 1 base, with 14 bases left between them. The CDR3 DNA follows: TGTGCCAGCAGCTACCGTGGACTCTTATCCTACAATGAGCAGTTCTTC. This codes for CASSYRGLLSYNEQFF.

In this sample, this clone turned up once. The CDR3 bases are TGTGCCAGCAGTCGGGGGGGTGGAGACACGTTAGGCGAGCAGTACTTC. Amino acids: CASSRGGGDTLGEQYF. The chain couples TRBV7-8 to TRBJ2-7, with 8 positions matching TRBD2. The V and J ends lost 6 bases and 6 bases, in that order; junction bases with no gene match: 16. This CDR3 comprises 16 residues. Looked up from germline, CDR1 is SGHVS and CDR2 is FQNEAQ.

The chain uses TRBV2 and TRBJ1-6; TRBD1 matches at 8 bases. CDR3 length equals 14 residues. Germline lookup yields CDR1 SNHLY and CDR2 FYNNEI. J gave up 8 bases and V 5 bases, and 5 bases lay outside the gene matches. This CDR3 is CASSFRGQHSPLHF. In nucleotides, the CDR3 is TGTGCCAGCAGTTTCAGGGGGCAGCATTCACCCCTCCACTTT.

This clone occurred once. The DNA of the CDR3 is TGTGCCAGCAGCAACAGGGGACTCCAGCACTACGAGCAGTACTTC. Translated: CASSNRGLQHYEQYF. This sequence joins TRBV6-2 or TRBV6-3 and TRBJ2-7; perhaps TRBD1 as D (7 bases). The germline V gene encodes CDR1 MNHEY and CDR2 SVGEGT. This CDR3 has 15 residues. Between the trimmed V and J ends, which lost 6 bases and 3 bases, there was a span of 18 bases.

This clone showed up just once. The V call is TRBV19, the J call TRBJ1-5; D remains unclear. The length of the CDR3 is 15 residues. Germline V gene data show CDR1 as LNHDA and CDR2 as SQIVND (reference sequence). The ends were cut back, 5 bases at V and 3 bases at J, with 14 bases in the middle. This chain's CDR3 is CASSWADYVNQPQHF. DNA for the CDR3: TGTGCCAGTAGTTGGGCAGACTACGTCAATCAGCCCCAGCATTTT.

The chain carries TRBV27 and TRBJ2-7; D is undetermined. Germline CDR1 is MNHEY and CDR2 is SMNVEV (reference sequence). The CDR3 runs 13 residues. V was shortened by 3 bases and J by 3 bases, with 9 bases between the two germline ends. CDR3 amino acids: CASSFGGIYEQYF. The CDR3 coding sequence is TGTGCCAGCAGTTTCGGCGGTATCTACGAGCAGTACTTC.

This clone was detected once. The chain links TRBV2 to TRBJ1-1; unclear D gene. CDR1 is SNHLY, CDR2 FYNNEI, per germline. The CDR3 contains 13 residues. V was clipped by 5 bases and J by 5 bases, with 12 bases between them. The CDR3 protein is CASSRPLTTEAFF. For the CDR3, the DNA is TGTGCCAGCAGTAGGCCCCTGACTACTGAAGCTTTCTTT.

J is TRBJ1-5 and V is TRBV11-2, with D possibly TRBD1 on 6 matching bases. CDR1 is SGHAT and CDR2 is FQNNGV in the germline V gene. Trimming cost V 0 bases and J 9 bases, with 15 bases left between them. The CDR3 extends over 15 amino acids. CDR3 in amino acids: CASSLDQGQRLPQHF. CDR3 DNA sequence: TGTGCCAGCAGCTTAGATCAAGGACAGCGCTTGCCCCAGCATTTT. Filled out from reference TRBV11-2 and TRBJ1-5, the complete variable domain reads EAGVAQSPRYKIIEKRQSVAFWCNPISGHATLYWYQQILGQGPKLLIQFQNNGVVDDSQLPKDRFSAERLKGVDSTLKIQPAKLEDSAVYLCASSLDQGQRLPQHFGDGTRLSIL.

V usage is TRBV9 and J usage is TRBJ2-3; 10 bases map to TRBD2. The CDR3 runs to 15 residues. Germline-derived CDR1 and CDR2 are SGDLS and YYNGEE. V lost 2 bases, J lost 4 bases, and 4 bases stayed unmatched. The CDR3 nucleotides are TGTGCCAGCAGCGTGAGCGGGGGGGGTGCAGATACGCAGTATTTT. This sequence encodes CASSVSGGGADTQYF.

Here the CDR3 reads CATSRDGLWGSNEQFF. In DNA form, the CDR3 reads TGTGCCACCAGCAGAGATGGTCTATGGGGCTCCAATGAGCAGTTCTTC. The chain couples TRBV15 to TRBJ2-1, with D possibly TRBD1 on 5 matching bases. Trimming took off 0 bases at V and 6 bases at J, with 15 bases between the two ends. The V gene's germline CDR1 is LNHNV and CDR2 YYDKDF (reference sequence). The CDR3 length is 16 residues.

The CDR3 reads CASSLSPREQYF. Here the CDR3 DNA reads TGCGCCAGCAGCTTGAGTCCCAGAGAGCAGTACTTC. This chain links TRBV5-1 with TRBJ2-7; D gene uncertain. The CDR3 covers 12 residues. From germline, CDR1 is SGHRS and CDR2 YFSETQ. V was shortened by 1 base and J by 7 bases, with 9 bases between the two germline ends.

The chain couples TRBV5-4 to TRBJ2-1; TRBD2 matches 9 bases. CDR3 length equals 18 residues. Germline V gene lookup returns CDR1 SGHNT and CDR2 YYREEE (reference sequence). Unmatched junction bases numbered 10, after V lost 0 bases and J lost 3 bases. CDR3 residues: CASSLGLAGPPGYNEQFF. The CDR3 nucleotides are TGTGCCAGCAGCTTGGGTCTAGCGGGGCCGCCGGGCTACAATGAGCAGTTCTTC. Supplemented by reference TRBV5-4 and TRBJ2-1, the full variable domain reads ETGVTQSPTHLIKTRGQQVTLRCSSQSGHNTVSWYQQALGQGPQFIFQYYREEENGRGNFPPRFSGLQFPNYSSELNVNALELDDSALYLCASSLGLAGPPGYNEQFFGPGTRLTVL.

The rearrangement links TRBV24-1 to TRBJ2-7, with TRBD2 matching 8 bases. CDR1 is KGHDR, CDR2 SFDVKD, per germline. V was pared by 4 bases and J by 6 bases, with 4 bases of the junction left unmatched. The CDR3 totals 13 residues. The CDR3 is CATSEDRGGEQYF. The CDR3 bases are TGTGCCACCAGTGAGGATCGGGGGGGCGAGCAGTACTTC.

J is TRBJ1-1 and V is TRBV5-1, with D maybe TRBD1 (5 bases). The germline gives CDR1 SGHRS, CDR2 YFSETQ. V gave up 3 bases and J gave up 2 bases, with 14 bases separating them. The CDR3 runs 15 residues. The chain's CDR3 is CASSSLGQPNTEAFF. The CDR3 nucleotides read TGCGCCAGCAGCTCCCTGGGGCAGCCTAACACTGAAGCTTTCTTT.

The chain carries TRBV7-2 and TRBJ1-2; D is unclear. Trimming pared 5 bases from V and 4 bases from J, leaving 20 bases between. The CDR3 has 16 residues. Germline assignment: CDR1 SGHTA and CDR2 FQGNSA. DNA for the CDR3: TGTGCCAGCAGCCACCTTTCAGGCAACACCTTCTATGGCTACACCTTC. Translated: CASSHLSGNTFYGYTF.

V is TRBV13 and J is TRBJ1-3; 9 nucleotides align to TRBD1. Germline CDR1 reads PRHDT; CDR2 reads FYEKMQ (reference sequence). This CDR3 comprises 15 residues. V was pared by 2 bases and J by 4 bases, with 3 bases of the junction left unmatched. CDR3 bases: TGTGCCAGCAGCTTAAACAGGGGGCGCGGAAACACCATATATTTT. This gives the protein CASSLNRGRGNTIYF.

The V call is TRBV6-5, the J call TRBJ1-2; 7 positions match TRBD1. Germline-derived CDR1 and CDR2 are MNHEY and SVGAGI. There are 14 residues in the CDR3. After removal of 7 bases from V and 3 bases from J, the junction contained 8 bases not matched to a gene. The CDR3 region has the DNA TGTGCCAGCACCCTGACAGGGTATGACTATGGCTACACCTTC. Protein: CASTLTGYDYGYTF.

The genes are TRBV2 and TRBJ2-2, with 10 bases fitting TRBD2. The CDR3 covers 15 residues. CDR1 and CDR2 from the germline V gene are SNHLY and FYNNEI. The V gene end was trimmed by 4 bases and the J gene end by 1 base; junction bases not matched to a gene: 0. The CDR3 sequence is CASSGLAGNTGELFF. CDR3 sequence (DNA): TGTGCCAGCAGTGGACTAGCGGGGAACACCGGGGAGCTGTTTTTT.

The V call is TRBV14, the J call TRBJ2-3; D is unresolved. The V end was cut by 4 bases, the J end by 8 bases, with 10 bases between. The CDR3 is made up of 12 amino acids. Germline V gene lookup returns CDR1 SGHDN and CDR2 FVKESK. Here the CDR3 reads CASSPRLSTQYF. DNA of the CDR3: TGTGCCAGCAGCCCCCGGTTAAGTACGCAGTATTTT.